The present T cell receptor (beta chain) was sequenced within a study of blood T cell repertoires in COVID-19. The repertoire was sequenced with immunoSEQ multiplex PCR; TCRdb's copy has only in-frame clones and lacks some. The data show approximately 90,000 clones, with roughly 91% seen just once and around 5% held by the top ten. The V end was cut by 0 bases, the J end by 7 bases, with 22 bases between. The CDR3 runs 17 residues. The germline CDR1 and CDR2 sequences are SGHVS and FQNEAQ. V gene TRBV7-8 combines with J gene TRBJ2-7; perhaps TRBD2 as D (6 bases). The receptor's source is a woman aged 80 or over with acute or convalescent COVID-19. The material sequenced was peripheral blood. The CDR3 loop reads CASSLARMVEGSGEQYF. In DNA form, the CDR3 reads TGTGCCAGCAGCTTAGCCCGAATGGTGGAGGGGTCGGGGGAGCAGTACTTC.